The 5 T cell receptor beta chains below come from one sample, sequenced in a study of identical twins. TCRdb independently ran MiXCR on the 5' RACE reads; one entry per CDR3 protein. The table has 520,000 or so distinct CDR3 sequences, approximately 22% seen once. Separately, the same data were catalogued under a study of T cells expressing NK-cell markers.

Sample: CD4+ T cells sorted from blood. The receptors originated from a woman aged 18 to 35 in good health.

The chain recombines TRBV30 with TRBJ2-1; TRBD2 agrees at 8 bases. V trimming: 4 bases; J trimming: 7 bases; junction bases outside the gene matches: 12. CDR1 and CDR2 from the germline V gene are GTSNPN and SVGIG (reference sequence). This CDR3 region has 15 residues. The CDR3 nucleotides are TGTGCCTGGAAGCCCCTAGCGGGTTCAAGGAATGAGCAGTTCTTC. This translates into CAWKPLAGSRNEQFF.

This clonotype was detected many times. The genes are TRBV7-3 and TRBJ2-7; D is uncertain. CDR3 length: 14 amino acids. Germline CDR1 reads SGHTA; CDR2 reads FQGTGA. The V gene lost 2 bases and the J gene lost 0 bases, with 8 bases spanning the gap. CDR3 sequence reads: CASSLGGNSYEQYF. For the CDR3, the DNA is TGTGCCAGCAGCTTAGGCGGAAACTCCTACGAGCAGTACTTC.

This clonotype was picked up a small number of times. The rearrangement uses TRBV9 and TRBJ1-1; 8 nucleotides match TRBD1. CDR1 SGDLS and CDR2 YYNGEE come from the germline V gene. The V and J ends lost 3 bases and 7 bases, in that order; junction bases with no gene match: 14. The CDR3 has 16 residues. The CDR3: CASSDSSGGYSREAFF. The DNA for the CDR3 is TGTGCCAGCAGCGATTCTTCAGGGGGCTATTCCCGTGAAGCTTTCTTT. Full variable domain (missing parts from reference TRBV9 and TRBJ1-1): DSGVTQTPKHLITATGQRVTLRCSPRSGDLSVYWYQQSLDQGLQFLIQYYNGEERAKGNILERFSAQQFPDLHSELNLSSLELGDSALYFCASSDSSGGYSREAFFGQGTRLTVV.

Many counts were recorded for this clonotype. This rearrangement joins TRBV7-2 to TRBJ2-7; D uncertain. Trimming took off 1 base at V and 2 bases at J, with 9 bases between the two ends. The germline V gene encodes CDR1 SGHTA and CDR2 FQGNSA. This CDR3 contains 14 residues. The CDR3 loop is CASSLGRSTYEQYF. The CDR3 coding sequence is TGTGCCAGCAGCTTAGGCAGGTCAACCTACGAGCAGTACTTC.

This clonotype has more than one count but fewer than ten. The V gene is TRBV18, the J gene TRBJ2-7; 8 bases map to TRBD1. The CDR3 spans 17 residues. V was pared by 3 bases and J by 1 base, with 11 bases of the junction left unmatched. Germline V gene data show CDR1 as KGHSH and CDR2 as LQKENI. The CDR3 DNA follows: TGTGCCAGCTCACCTGCCCTACCGGGACAGGATTCCTACGAGCAGTACTTC. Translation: CASSPALPGQDSYEQYF.